The rows below give T cell receptor beta chains drawn from one sample of a study of control samples from healthy donors and cancer patients. Some clones are missing from TCRdb's copy, which holds only in-frame ones; the method was immunoSEQ multiplex PCR. The repertoire holds some 150,000 clones, with over 90% as singletons. The sample was blood. Receptors originate from a woman aged 25-40 years in good health. The CDR3 runs from the conserved cysteine through the conserved F or W. D genes are given only for firm matches. The listing skips clone size in some rows; elsewhere it reads once, few, many or a size class.

TRBV18,.,TRBJ1-1,TRBD1,CASSQQGAGTEAFF,TGTGCCAGCTCACAACAGGGGGCGGGCACTGAAGCTTTCTTT
TRBV29-1,.,TRBJ1-3,TRBD1,CSVGQGGTIYF,TGCAGCGTTGGACAGGGAGGCACCATATATTTT
TRBV7-9,.,TRBJ2-7,TRBD2,CASSFVGLAGGEQYF,TGTGCCAGCAGCTTTGTGGGACTAGCGGGCGGCGAGCAGTACTTC
TRBV18,.,TRBJ1-6,.,CASTASYNSPLHF,TGTGCCAGCACAGCCTCCTATAATTCACCCCTCCACTTT
TRBV18,.,TRBJ1-3,TRBD1,CASSKDRATGNTIYF,TGTGCCAGCTCAAAGGACAGGGCAACTGGAAACACCATATATTTT
TRBV28,.,TRBJ1-1,.,CASSSSNRVNTEAFF,TGTGCCAGCAGTTCCTCTAACAGGGTTAACACTGAAGCTTTCTTT
TRBV19,.,TRBJ1-5,TRBD1,CASSKDRGSNQPQHF,TGTGCCAGTAGTAAGGACAGGGGCTCTAATCAGCCCCAGCATTTT
TRBV19,.,TRBJ1-1,.,CASSTPGAGTEAFF,TGTGCCAGTAGTACTCCCGGGGCGGGCACTGAAGCTTTCTTT
TRBV11-2,.,TRBJ1-6,.,CASSLGVRLPLHF,TGTGCCAGCAGCTTAGGAGTACGGCTTCCCCTCCACTTT
TRBV7-9,.,TRBJ1-2,TRBD1,CASSKGQGGYGYTF,TGTGCCAGCAGCAAAGGACAGGGCGGCTATGGCTACACCTTC
TRBV6-5,.,TRBJ2-5,TRBD2,CASSYAVAGETQYF,TGTGCCAGCAGTTACGCGGTAGCGGGGGAGACCCAGTACTTC
TRBV6-9,.,TRBJ2-7,.,CASSFSWDGGSGEQYF,TGTGCCAGCAGTTTCAGTTGGGACGGGGGATCTGGGGAGCAGTACTTC
TRBV18,.,TRBJ2-4,.,CASSPSQAKNIQYF,TGTGCCAGCTCACCATCTCAAGCCAAAAACATTCAGTACTTC
TRBV28,.,TRBJ2-3,.,CASRITDTQYF,TGTGCCAGCAGGATTACAGATACGCAGTATTTT
TRBV5-5,.,TRBJ1-2,TRBD1,CASGQGAIGYGYTF,TGTGCCAGCGGGCAGGGGGCTATCGGGTATGGCTACACCTTC
TRBV6-5,.,TRBJ1-2,.,CASSPGPSYYGYTF,TGTGCCAGCAGTCCCGGGCCATCTTACTATGGCTACACCTTC
TRBV11-2,.,TRBJ2-5,.,CASSPGRVKTQYF,TGTGCCAGCAGCCCTGGACGGGTTAAGACCCAGTACTTC
TRBV12-5,.,TRBJ1-1,TRBD1,CASAKTGRNTEAFF,TGTGCTAGTGCCAAGACAGGGAGAAACACTGAAGCTTTCTTT
TRBV10-3,.,TRBJ1-6,TRBD1,CAISRDREASPLHF,TGTGCCATCAGTCGGGACAGGGAGGCTTCACCCCTCCACTTT
TRBV10-3,.,TRBJ2-1,TRBD1,CAISSGQSYNEQFF,TGTGCCATCAGCTCGGGACAGAGCTACAATGAGCAGTTCTTC
TRBV29-1,.,TRBJ2-7,.,CSVVFGTHYEQYF,TGCAGCGTTGTATTCGGGACCCACTACGAGCAGTACTTC
TRBV2,once,TRBJ2-7,.,CASSHSRIYEQYF,TGTGCCAGCAGTCATTCACGGATCTACGAGCAGTACTTC
TRBV7-9,.,TRBJ2-3,.,CASSLRRIGGTDTQYF,TGTGCCAGCAGCTTGCGCCGGATAGGGGGAACAGATACGCAGTATTTT
TRBV4-1,.,TRBJ2-1,.,CASSPYLKAPGNEQFF,TGCGCCAGCAGCCCGTACTTAAAGGCCCCCGGGAATGAGCAGTTCTTC
TRBV14,.,TRBJ1-6,.,CASSQVLNSPLHF,TGTGCCAGCAGCCAAGTCTTGAATTCACCCCTCCACTTT
TRBV12-3/TRBV12-4,.,TRBJ1-2,TRBD1,CASSLTGSGGYTF,TGTGCCAGCAGTTTGACAGGGTCGGGTGGCTACACCTTC
TRBV28,.,TRBJ1-5,.,CASSLSLGLGNGRPQHF,TGTGCCAGCAGTTTATCCCTGGGACTAGGAAATGGTCGGCCCCAGCATTTT
TRBV6-5,.,TRBJ1-3,.,CASSRGDNSGNTIYF,TGTGCCAGCAGTCGGGGGGACAACTCTGGAAACACCATATATTTT
TRBV7-7,.,TRBJ1-4,.,CASSSSKTGWVEKLFF,TGTGCTAGCAGCTCCTCAAAAACCGGGTGGGTTGAAAAACTGTTTTTT
TRBV3-1/TRBV3-2,.,TRBJ2-2,.,CASSQDKRTNTGELFF,TGTGCCAGCAGCCAAGATAAAAGGACCAACACCGGGGAGCTGTTTTTT
TRBV6-5,.,TRBJ2-5,.,CASRVSRGQETQYF,TGTGCCAGCAGGGTTAGTAGGGGCCAAGAGACCCAGTACTTC
TRBV5-1,once,TRBJ2-3,.,CASSPAGDTQYF,TGCGCCAGCAGCCCCGCCGGGGATACGCAGTATTTT
TRBV11-2,once,TRBJ2-7,.,CASSISSRYEQYF,TGTGCCAGCAGCATTAGCAGCAGGTACGAGCAGTACTTC
TRBV19,once,TRBJ1-2,.,CASSAFELAGYTF,TGTGCCAGTAGTGCTTTTGAGTTGGCGGGCTACACCTTC
TRBV5-4,.,TRBJ2-1,.,CASSLGGGRNYNEQFF,TGTGCCAGCAGCTTGGGTGGGGGAAGGAATTACAATGAGCAGTTCTTC
TRBV2,.,TRBJ2-1,TRBD2,CASSISGSLYNEQFF,TGTGCCAGCAGTATTAGCGGGAGCCTCTACAATGAGCAGTTCTTC
TRBV20-1,.,TRBJ2-7,.,CSARDLPEQYF,TGCAGTGCTAGAGATCTCCCCGAGCAGTACTTC
TRBV9,.,TRBJ1-2,.,CASSKTGANYGYTF,TGTGCCAGCAGCAAGACAGGAGCTAACTATGGCTACACCTTC
TRBV5-6,.,TRBJ1-1,.,CASSPVADTNTEAFF,TGTGCCAGCAGCCCTGTGGCGGACACGAACACTGAAGCTTTCTTT
TRBV3-1/TRBV3-2,.,TRBJ1-2,TRBD1,CASSPGRGRLMTYGYTF,TGTGCCAGCAGCCCAGGCAGGGGGCGGTTGATGACCTATGGCTACACCTTC
TRBV7-3,.,TRBJ2-1,TRBD2,CASSRTSGHEQFF,TGTGCCAGCAGCCGGACTAGCGGGCATGAGCAGTTCTTC
TRBV7-9,.,TRBJ2-2,.,CASSLLAGELFF,TGTGCCAGCAGCTTGCTGGCCGGGGAGCTGTTTTTT
TRBV4-1,.,TRBJ1-4,TRBD1,CASSHYFGQAWGNEKLFF,TGCGCCAGCAGCCACTACTTCGGACAGGCCTGGGGGAATGAAAAACTGTTTTTT
TRBV18,few,TRBJ2-1,TRBD1,CASSPGQGSGLAYNEQFF,TGTGCCAGCTCACCCGGACAGGGGTCGGGACTTGCCTACAATGAGCAGTTCTTC
TRBV3-1/TRBV3-2,.,TRBJ2-1,TRBD2,CASSQIPSGGAGNEQFF,TGTGCCAGCAGCCAGATCCCTAGCGGGGGGGCCGGTAATGAGCAGTTCTTC
TRBV4-1,.,TRBJ2-1,.,CASSQVLWGEQFF,TGCGCCAGCAGCCAAGTACTCTGGGGTGAGCAGTTCTTC
TRBV2,.,TRBJ1-1,TRBD1,CASRKRTGAGEAFF,TGTGCCAGCAGAAAACGGACAGGGGCAGGGGAAGCTTTCTTT
TRBV6-2/TRBV6-3,.,TRBJ1-6,TRBD1,CASSYGTGVSPLHF,TGTGCCAGCAGTTACGGGACAGGGGTGTCACCCCTCCACTTT